The next 18 T cell receptor beta chains were all read from a single sample in a study of T cells in localized non-small cell lung cancer. Assay: immunoSEQ multiplex PCR; the TCRdb copy retains only in-frame clones and omits some. The sample contains thousands of clones, about 30% of which appear only once. The source was lung tumor tissue, collected before any cancer treatment. The receptors were gathered from a male donor at least 60 years old with stage III squamous cell lung carcinoma.

V and J are TRBV28 and TRBJ2-1, with 7 bases aligning to TRBD2. Germline V gene sequence: CDR1 MDHEN, CDR2 SYDVKM. The V and J ends lost 3 bases and 8 bases, in that order; junction bases with no gene match: 10. This CDR3 region has 15 residues. The CDR3 loop reads CASSFRLAGLDEQFF. The CDR3 coding sequence is TGTGCCAGCAGTTTCAGGTTAGCGGGTTTGGATGAGCAGTTCTTC.

The gene calls are TRBV10-2 and TRBJ1-5; TRBD1 matches at 11 bases. J was trimmed by 5 bases and V by 5 bases; bases with no gene match: 8. The CDR3 is made up of 16 amino acids. The germline V gene has CDR1 WSHSY and CDR2 SAAADI. This CDR3 reads CASSSRTGGSDQPQHF. The CDR3 nucleotides read TGCGCCAGCAGTTCACGGACAGGGGGCTCAGATCAGCCCCAGCATTTT.

Judged by abundance, this clone is medium-sized. The chain is built from TRBV11-3 and TRBJ2-7, with a possible D match to TRBD1 (5 bases). The V gene's germline CDR1 is SGHNT and CDR2 YENEEA. V lost 4 bases and J lost 5, with 15 bases in between. The CDR3 loop spans 14 amino acids. The CDR3 nucleotides read TGTGCCAGCAGCTCGTCCAGGGTGGACCACGAGCAGTACTTC. Translated, it gives CASSSSRVDHEQYF.

V is TRBV7-6 and J is TRBJ2-7; 9 positions match TRBD2. Germline CDR1 reads SGHVS; CDR2 reads FNYEAQ. CDR3 size: 15 residues. Trimming removed 4 bases from V and 4 bases from J; junction bases left unmatched: 8. The CDR3 loop is CASSSQAGGPYEQYF. The CDR3, as DNA: TGTGCCAGCAGCTCGCAAGCGGGGGGTCCTTACGAGCAGTACTTC.

This chain uses TRBV18 with TRBJ2-3; 9 bases align to TRBD2. The germline CDR1 and CDR2 sequences are KGHSH and LQKENI. The V gene end was trimmed by 6 bases and the J gene end by 0 bases; junction bases not matched to a gene: 7. The length of the CDR3 is 16 residues. The CDR3 spells CASSQLAGTSTDTQYF. The CDR3 DNA sequence: TGTGCCAGCTCCCAGCTAGCGGGAACTAGCACAGATACGCAGTATTTT.

This chain joins TRBV19 and TRBJ2-1, with D hard to call. Germline loops: CDR1 LNHDA, CDR2 SQIVND (reference sequence). With 3 bases removed from V and 1 base from J, the gap between germline ends came to 7 bases. The CDR3 spans 14 residues. CDR3 sequence (DNA): TGTGCCAGTAGTATTGGTCAGTCCTACAATGAGCAGTTCTTC. Residues: CASSIGQSYNEQFF.

This clone was recorded a few times. The chain couples TRBV28 to TRBJ1-2; no firm D call. The CDR3 is 13 residues long. V was cut by 2 bases and J by 5 bases, with 9 bases left in between. Germline V CDR1 and CDR2: MDHEN, SYDVKM. The DNA of the CDR3 is TGTGCCAGCAGTTTAGGGCAATGGTATGGCTACACCTTC. The encoded protein is CASSLGQWYGYTF.

The chain uses TRBV9 and TRBJ2-2; D gene unclear. Trimming took 8 bases from V and 3 from J, leaving 8 bases between them. The germline CDR1 and CDR2 sequences are SGDLS and YYNGEE. CDR3 length equals 12 residues. CDR3 bases: TGTGCCAGTGGGCCTTACACCGGGGAGCTGTTTTTT. The encoded protein is CASGPYTGELFF.

The J gene is TRBJ2-7, the V gene TRBV5-1, with TRBD1 matching over 7 bases. The junction had 5 bases not matched to a gene; V was cut back by 2 bases and J by 0 bases. The CDR3 contains 15 residues. The V gene's germline CDR1 is SGHRS and CDR2 YFSETQ. As DNA, the CDR3 is TGCGCCAGCAGCTTCGGGACAGCTTACTCCTACGAGCAGTACTTC. This codes for CASSFGTAYSYEQYF.

This clone has just a few counts. The V gene is TRBV4-1, the J gene TRBJ2-7; 8 positions agree with TRBD1. The germline CDR1 and CDR2 sequences are MGHRA and YSYEKL. The CDR3 loop spans 18 amino acids. V lost 1 base, J lost 2 bases, and 13 bases stayed unmatched. The CDR3 sequence: CASSQAIGQGKPAYEQYF. In nucleotides, the CDR3 is TGCGCCAGCAGCCAAGCTATTGGACAGGGAAAACCCGCCTACGAGCAGTACTTC.

This clone was observed a few times. The genes are TRBV28 and TRBJ2-5; tentative D call: TRBD2 (6 bases). V was trimmed by 4 bases and J by 3 bases, leaving 12 bases between them. Germline-derived CDR1 and CDR2 are MDHEN and SYDVKM. This CDR3 is built from 14 residues. As DNA, the CDR3 is TGTGCCAGCAGTTACGTGGGGGGTGAAGAGACCCAGTACTTC. Protein sequence: CASSYVGGEETQYF.

A few counts support this clone. J is TRBJ1-2 and V is TRBV11-3; unclear D gene. The V end lost 3 bases, the J end lost 5 bases, and 13 bases lay between the germline ends. There are 14 residues in the CDR3. The germline V gene encodes CDR1 SGHNT and CDR2 YENEEA. CDR3 region: CASSLLGRIYGYTF. CDR3 sequence (DNA): TGTGCCAGCAGCTTGTTGGGCAGGATATATGGCTACACCTTC.

The DNA for the CDR3 is TGTGCCAGCAGTTCCACGACAGGGAATGAGAGCATTGAAAAACTGTTTTTT. This sequence encodes CASSSTTGNESIEKLFF. The chain combines TRBV28 with TRBJ1-4; 7 bases agree with TRBD1. CDR1 is MDHEN, CDR2 SYDVKM, per germline. V trimming: 4 bases; J trimming: 7 bases; junction bases outside the gene matches: 15. This CDR3 contains 17 residues.

This clone has a handful of counts. The chain couples TRBV7-2 to TRBJ2-7, with a possible D match to TRBD1 (5 bases). Trimming took 5 bases from V and 1 from J, leaving 9 bases between them. Germline lookup yields CDR1 SGHTA and CDR2 FQGNSA. This CDR3 contains 13 residues. For the CDR3, the DNA is TGTGCCAGCAGCCAAGGACAATCCTACGAGCAGTACTTC. Translating it yields CASSQGQSYEQYF. The full variable domain, rest sourced from reference TRBV7-2 and TRBJ2-7, is GAGVSQSPSNKVTEKGKDVELRCDPISGHTALYWYRQSLGQGLEFLIYFQGNSAPDKSGLPSDRFSAERTGGSVSTLTIQRTQQEDSAVYLCASSQGQSYEQYFGPGTRLTVT.

The table lists this clone with a few counts. The chain uses TRBV19 and TRBJ2-3, with TRBD1 matching over 7 bases. CDR1 is LNHDA, CDR2 SQIVND, per germline (reference sequence). V lost 3 bases and J lost 2; bases outside the gene matches: 11. This CDR3 has 17 residues. The CDR3 sequence: CASSIGGTGVTTDTQYF. DNA for the CDR3: TGTGCCAGTAGTATTGGGGGAACAGGGGTCACCACAGATACGCAGTATTTT.

V is TRBV30 and J is TRBJ1-5; 8 nucleotides align to TRBD1. Trimming took 3 bases from V and 2 from J; bases not matched to a gene: 3. Germline V gives CDR1 GTSNPN, CDR2 SVGIG (reference sequence). The CDR3 runs to 14 residues. The CDR3 here is CAWRATGGNQPQHF. The CDR3 region has the DNA TGTGCCTGGAGGGCGACAGGGGGCAATCAGCCCCAGCATTTT.

V and J are TRBV19 and TRBJ1-2; D remains unclear. This CDR3 is 12 amino acids long. The germline gives CDR1 LNHDA, CDR2 SQIVND (reference sequence). V dropped 5 bases and J dropped 4 bases, with 8 bases sitting between them. CDR3 amino acids: CASSALGYGYTF. CDR3 nucleotides: TGTGCCAGTAGTGCCTTGGGCTATGGCTACACCTTC.

This clone has more than one count but fewer than ten. This chain joins TRBV11-1 and TRBJ2-2; 7 bases align to TRBD1. V lost 2 bases to trimming and J lost 6 bases; unmatched junction nucleotides: 9. The germline V gene encodes CDR1 SGHAT and CDR2 FQDESV (reference sequence). The CDR3 spans 16 residues. The CDR3 here is CASSLKGATFSGELFF. Written as DNA, the CDR3 is TGTGCCAGCAGCTTAAAGGGGGCAACCTTCTCCGGGGAGCTGTTTTTT.